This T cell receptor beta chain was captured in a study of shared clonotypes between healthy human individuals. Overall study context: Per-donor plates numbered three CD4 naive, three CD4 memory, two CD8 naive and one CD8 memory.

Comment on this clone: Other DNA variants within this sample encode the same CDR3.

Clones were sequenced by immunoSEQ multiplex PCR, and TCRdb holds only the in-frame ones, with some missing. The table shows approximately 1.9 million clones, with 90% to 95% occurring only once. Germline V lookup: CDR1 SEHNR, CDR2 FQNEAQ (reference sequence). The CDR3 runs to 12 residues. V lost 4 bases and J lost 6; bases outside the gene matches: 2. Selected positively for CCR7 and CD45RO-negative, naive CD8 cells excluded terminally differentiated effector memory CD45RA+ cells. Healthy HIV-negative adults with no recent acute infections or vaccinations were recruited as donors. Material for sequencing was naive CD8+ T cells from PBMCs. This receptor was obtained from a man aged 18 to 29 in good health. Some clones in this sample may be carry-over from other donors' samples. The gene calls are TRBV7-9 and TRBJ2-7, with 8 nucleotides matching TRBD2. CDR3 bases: TGTGCCAGCAGCTCGGCGGGGGGCGAGCAGTACTTC. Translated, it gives CASSSAGGEQYF.